What follows is one T cell receptor beta chain and its context. This sample was included in a study of T cell repertoires in cytomegalovirus infection. Study as a whole: Indications of both CMV infection and matching HLA type were provided by public TCR beta signatures.

TCRdb redid the calling of the reads with MiXCR, one entry per CDR3 protein. The table has around 740,000 distinct CDR3 sequences, about a third seen once. The CDR3 covers 11 residues. The germline V gene encodes CDR1 DFQATT and CDR2 SNEGSKA (reference sequence). The ends were cut back, 4 bases at V and 11 bases at J, with 14 bases in the middle. This sequence originates from a human donor in good health (CMV status not recorded). Some clones in this sample may be carry-over from other donors' samples. Sequences were obtained from PBMCs. The chain uses TRBV20-1 and TRBJ1-1, with D perhaps matching TRBD1 (5 bases). CDR3 bases: TGCAGTGCTAATAAGGGGATTAGGGCTTTCTTT. Translating it yields CSANKGIRAFF.